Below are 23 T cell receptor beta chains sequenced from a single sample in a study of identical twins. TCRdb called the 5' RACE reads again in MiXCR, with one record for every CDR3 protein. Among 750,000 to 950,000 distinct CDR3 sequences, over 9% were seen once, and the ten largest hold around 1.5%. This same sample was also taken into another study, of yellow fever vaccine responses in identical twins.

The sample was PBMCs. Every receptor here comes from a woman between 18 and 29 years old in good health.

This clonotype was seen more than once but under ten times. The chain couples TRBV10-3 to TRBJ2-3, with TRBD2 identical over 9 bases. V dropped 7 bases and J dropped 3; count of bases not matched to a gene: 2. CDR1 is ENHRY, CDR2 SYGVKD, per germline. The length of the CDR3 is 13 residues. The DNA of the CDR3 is TGTGCCATCAAGGGACTAGCAACAGATACGCAGTATTTT. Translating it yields CAIKGLATDTQYF.

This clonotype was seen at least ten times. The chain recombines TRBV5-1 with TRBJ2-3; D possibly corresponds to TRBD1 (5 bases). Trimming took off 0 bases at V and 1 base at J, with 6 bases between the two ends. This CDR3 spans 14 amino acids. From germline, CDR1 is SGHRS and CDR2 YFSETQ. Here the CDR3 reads CASSLEGGTDTQYF. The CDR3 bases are TGCGCCAGCAGCTTGGAAGGGGGCACAGATACGCAGTATTTT. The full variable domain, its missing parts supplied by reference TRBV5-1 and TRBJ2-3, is KAGVTQTPRYLIKTRGQQVTLSCSPISGHRSVSWYQQTPGQGLQFLFEYFSETQRNKGNFPGRFSGRQFSNSRSEMNVSTLELGDSALYLCASSLEGGTDTQYFGPGTRLTVL.

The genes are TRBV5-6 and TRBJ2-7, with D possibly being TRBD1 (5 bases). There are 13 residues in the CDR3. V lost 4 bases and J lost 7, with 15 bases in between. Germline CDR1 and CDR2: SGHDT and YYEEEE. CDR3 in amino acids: CASSVTDQMEQYF. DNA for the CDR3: TGTGCCAGCAGCGTGACAGACCAGATGGAGCAGTACTTC. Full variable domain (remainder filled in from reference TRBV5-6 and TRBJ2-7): DAGVTQSPTHLIKTRGQQVTLRCSPKSGHDTVSWYQQALGQGPQFIFQYYEEEERQRGNFPDRFSGHQFPNYSSELNVNALLLGDSALYLCASSVTDQMEQYFGPGTRLTVT.

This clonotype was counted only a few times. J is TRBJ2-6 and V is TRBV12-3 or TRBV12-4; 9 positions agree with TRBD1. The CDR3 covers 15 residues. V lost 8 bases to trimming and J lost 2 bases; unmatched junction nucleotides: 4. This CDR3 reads CASDRGGTGANVLTF. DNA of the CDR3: TGTGCCAGCGACAGGGGGGGAACTGGGGCCAACGTCCTGACTTTC.

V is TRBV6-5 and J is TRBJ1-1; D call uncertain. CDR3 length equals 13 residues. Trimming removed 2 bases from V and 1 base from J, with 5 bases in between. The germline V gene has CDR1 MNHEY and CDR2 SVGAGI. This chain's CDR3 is CASSYRPNTEAFF. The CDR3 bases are TGTGCCAGCAGTTACCGACCGAACACTGAAGCTTTCTTT.

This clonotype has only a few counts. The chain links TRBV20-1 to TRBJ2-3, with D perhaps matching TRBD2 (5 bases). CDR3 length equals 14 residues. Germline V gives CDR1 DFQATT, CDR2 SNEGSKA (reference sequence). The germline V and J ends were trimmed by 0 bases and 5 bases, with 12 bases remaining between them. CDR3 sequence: CSARDWLAVDTQYF. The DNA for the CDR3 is TGCAGTGCTAGAGATTGGCTAGCAGTAGATACGCAGTATTTT.

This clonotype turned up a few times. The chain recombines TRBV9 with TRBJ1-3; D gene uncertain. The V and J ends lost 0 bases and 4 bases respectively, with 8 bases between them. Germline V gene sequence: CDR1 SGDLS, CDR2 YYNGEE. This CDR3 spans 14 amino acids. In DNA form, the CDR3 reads TGTGCCAGCAGCGTAGCCGGTATGGGAAACACCATATATTTT. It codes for CASSVAGMGNTIYF.

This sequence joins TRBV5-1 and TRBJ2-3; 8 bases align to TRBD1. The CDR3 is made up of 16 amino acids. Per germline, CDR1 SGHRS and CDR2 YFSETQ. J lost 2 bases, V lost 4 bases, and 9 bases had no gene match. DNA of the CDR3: TGCGCCAGCAGCCCCAACGACAGGGGCCCCACAGATACGCAGTATTTT. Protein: CASSPNDRGPTDTQYF.

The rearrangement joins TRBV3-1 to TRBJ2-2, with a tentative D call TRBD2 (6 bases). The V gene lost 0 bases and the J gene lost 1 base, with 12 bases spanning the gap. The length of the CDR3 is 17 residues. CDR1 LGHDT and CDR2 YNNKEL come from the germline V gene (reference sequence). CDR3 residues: CASSQDWGSGNTGELFF. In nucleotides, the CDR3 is TGTGCCAGCAGCCAAGATTGGGGTAGCGGGAACACCGGGGAGCTGTTTTTT.

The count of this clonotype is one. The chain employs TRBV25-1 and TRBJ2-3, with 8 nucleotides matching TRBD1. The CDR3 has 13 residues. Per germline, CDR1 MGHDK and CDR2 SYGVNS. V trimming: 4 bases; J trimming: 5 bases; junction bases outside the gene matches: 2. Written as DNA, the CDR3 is TGTGCCAGCAGTGCAGGGGGCGAAGATACGCAGTATTTT. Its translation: CASSAGGEDTQYF.

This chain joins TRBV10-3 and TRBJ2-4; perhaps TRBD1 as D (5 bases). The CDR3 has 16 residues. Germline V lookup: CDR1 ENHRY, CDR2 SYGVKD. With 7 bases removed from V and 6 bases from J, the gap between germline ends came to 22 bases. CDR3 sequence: CAIKIDQGRALNIQYF. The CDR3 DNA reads TGTGCCATCAAAATCGACCAGGGAAGGGCCCTAAACATTCAGTACTTC.

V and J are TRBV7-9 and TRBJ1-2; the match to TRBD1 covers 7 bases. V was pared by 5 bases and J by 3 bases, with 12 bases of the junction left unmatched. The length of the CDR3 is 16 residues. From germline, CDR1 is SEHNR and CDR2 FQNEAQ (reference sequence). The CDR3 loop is CASSPQGQGRDYGYTF. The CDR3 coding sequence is TGTGCCAGCAGCCCACAGGGGCAGGGGCGAGACTATGGCTACACCTTC.

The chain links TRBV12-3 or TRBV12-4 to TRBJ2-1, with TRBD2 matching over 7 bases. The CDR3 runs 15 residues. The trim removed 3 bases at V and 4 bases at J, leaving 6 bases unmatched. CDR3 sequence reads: CASSFGLGLYNEQFF. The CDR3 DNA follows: TGTGCCAGCAGTTTCGGACTAGGCCTTTACAATGAGCAGTTCTTC.

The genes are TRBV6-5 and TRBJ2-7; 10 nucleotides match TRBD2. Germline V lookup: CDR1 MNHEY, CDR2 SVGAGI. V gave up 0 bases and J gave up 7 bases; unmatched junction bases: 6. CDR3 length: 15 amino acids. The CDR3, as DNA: TGTGCCAGCAGTTACTCGTCTAGCGGGAGATTTGAGCAGTACTTC. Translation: CASSYSSSGRFEQYF.

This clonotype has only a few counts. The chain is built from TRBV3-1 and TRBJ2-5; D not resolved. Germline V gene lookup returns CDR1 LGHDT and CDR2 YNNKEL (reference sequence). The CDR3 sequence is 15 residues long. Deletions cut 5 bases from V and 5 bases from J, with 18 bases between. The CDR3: CASSNTDGSRETQYF. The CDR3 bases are TGTGCCAGCAGCAACACGGACGGAAGTCGGGAGACCCAGTACTTC.

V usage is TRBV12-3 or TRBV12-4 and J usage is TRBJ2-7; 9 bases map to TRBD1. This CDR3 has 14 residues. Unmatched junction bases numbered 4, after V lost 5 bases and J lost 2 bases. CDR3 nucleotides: TGTGCCAGCAGTCGGACAGGGGTGGCCTACGAGCAGTACTTC. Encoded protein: CASSRTGVAYEQYF.

CDR3 loop: CASSLGMGRMNTEAFF. In DNA form, the CDR3 reads TGTGCCAGCAGCTTGGGTATGGGGCGGATGAACACTGAAGCTTTCTTT. This chain joins TRBV7-9 and TRBJ1-1; a possible D gene is TRBD1 (5 bases). Germline CDR1 reads SEHNR; CDR2 reads FQNEAQ (reference sequence). The V and J ends lost 3 bases and 0 bases respectively, with 14 bases between them. This CDR3 has 16 residues.

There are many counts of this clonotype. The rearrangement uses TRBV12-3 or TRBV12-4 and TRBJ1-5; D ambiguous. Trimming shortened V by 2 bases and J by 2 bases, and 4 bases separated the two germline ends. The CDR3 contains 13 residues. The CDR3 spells CASSLMGNQPQHF. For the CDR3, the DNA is TGTGCCAGCAGTTTAATGGGCAATCAGCCCCAGCATTTT.

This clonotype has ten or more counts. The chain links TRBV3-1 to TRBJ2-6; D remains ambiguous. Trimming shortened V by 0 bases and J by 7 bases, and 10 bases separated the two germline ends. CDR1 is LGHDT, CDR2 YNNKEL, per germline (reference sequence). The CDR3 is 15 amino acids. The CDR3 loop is CASSQEMGGANVLTF. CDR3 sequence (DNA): TGTGCCAGCAGCCAAGAGATGGGCGGAGCCAACGTCCTGACTTTC.

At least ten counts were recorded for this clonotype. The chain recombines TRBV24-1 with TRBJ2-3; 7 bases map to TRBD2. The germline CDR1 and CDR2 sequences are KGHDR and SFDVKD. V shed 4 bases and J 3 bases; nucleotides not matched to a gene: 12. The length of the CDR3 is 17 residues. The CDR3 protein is CATSDPPRREETDTQYF. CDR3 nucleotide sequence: TGTGCCACCAGTGACCCGCCGAGACGGGAGGAAACAGATACGCAGTATTTT.

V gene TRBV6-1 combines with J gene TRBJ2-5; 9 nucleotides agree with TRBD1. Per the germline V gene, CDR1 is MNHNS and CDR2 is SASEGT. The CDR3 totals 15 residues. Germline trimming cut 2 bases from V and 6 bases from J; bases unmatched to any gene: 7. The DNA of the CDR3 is TGTGCCAGCAGTGAACAATTGACAGGGGGGAAGACCCAGTACTTC. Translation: CASSEQLTGGKTQYF.

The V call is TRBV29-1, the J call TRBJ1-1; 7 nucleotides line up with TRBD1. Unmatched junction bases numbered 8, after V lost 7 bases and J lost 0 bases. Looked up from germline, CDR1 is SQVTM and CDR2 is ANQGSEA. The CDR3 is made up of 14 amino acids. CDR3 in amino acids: CSARTGTMNTEAFF. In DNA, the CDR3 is TGCAGCGCCCGGACAGGTACCATGAACACTGAAGCTTTCTTT.

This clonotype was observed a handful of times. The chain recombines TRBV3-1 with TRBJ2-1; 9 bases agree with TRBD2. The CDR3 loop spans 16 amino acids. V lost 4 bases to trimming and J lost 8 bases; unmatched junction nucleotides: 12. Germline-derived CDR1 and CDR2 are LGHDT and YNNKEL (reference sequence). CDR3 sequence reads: CASSRSPASGTYEQFF. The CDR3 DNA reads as TGTGCCAGCAGCCGCAGTCCGGCTAGCGGGACATATGAGCAGTTCTTC.